This TCR beta chain comes out of a study of blood T cell repertoires in COVID-19. Study as a whole: Spain, Italy and the United States supplied samples that represented acute and convalescent COVID-19. Sources were T cells, B-cell-depleted T cells, or PBMCs; the material itself was cDNA or gDNA.

Original data processing: Estimation of nucleated cell counts relied on the amplification of reference gene primers. Repertoires were generated with immunoSEQ multiplex PCR, while TCRdb's copy carries only in-frame clones and drops some. V and J calls and clone size are copied from that table; D and trimming were computed from the DNA. Of just over 650,000 clones listed, about 87% were seen once; the top ten hold approximately 0.25%. Germline V gives CDR1 LGHNA, CDR2 YSLEER. The CDR3 contains 14 residues. Between the trimmed V and J ends, which lost 3 bases and 4 bases, there was a span of 12 bases. The source material was peripheral blood. The origin of this receptor is a woman under 30 with acute or convalescent COVID-19. The V gene is TRBV4-3, the J gene TRBJ1-1, with no clear D. Written as DNA, the CDR3 is TGCGCCAGCAGCCACGCCGGGAAAAGCACTGAAGCTTTCTTT. Protein: CASSHAGKSTEAFF.